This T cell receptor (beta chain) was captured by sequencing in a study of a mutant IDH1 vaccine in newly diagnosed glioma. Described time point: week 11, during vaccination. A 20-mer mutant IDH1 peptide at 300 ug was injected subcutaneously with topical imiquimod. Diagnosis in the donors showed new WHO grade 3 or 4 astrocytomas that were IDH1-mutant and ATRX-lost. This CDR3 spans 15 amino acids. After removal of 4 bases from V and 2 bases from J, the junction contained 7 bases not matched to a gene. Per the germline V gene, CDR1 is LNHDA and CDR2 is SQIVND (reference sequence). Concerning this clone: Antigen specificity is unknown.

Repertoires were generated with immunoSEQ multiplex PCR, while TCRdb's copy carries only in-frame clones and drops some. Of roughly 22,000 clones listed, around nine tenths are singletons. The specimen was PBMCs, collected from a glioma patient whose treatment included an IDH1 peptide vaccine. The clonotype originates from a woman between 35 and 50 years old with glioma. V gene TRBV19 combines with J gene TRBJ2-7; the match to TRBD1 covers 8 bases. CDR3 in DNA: TGTGCCAGTAGTACCGGGACAGGACAAACCTACGAGCAGTACTTC. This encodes CASSTGTGQTYEQYF.